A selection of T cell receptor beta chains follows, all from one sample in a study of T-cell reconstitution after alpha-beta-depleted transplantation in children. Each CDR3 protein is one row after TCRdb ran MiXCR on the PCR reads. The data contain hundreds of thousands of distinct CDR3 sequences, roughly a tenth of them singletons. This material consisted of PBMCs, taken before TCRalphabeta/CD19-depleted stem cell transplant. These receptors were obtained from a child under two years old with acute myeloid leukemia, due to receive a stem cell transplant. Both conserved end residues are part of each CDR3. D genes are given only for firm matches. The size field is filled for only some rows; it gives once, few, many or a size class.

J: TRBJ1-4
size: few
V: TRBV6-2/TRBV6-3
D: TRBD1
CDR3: CASRIDRGGEKLFF
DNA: TGTGCCAGCAGGATTGACAGGGGTGGCGAAAAACTGTTTTTT

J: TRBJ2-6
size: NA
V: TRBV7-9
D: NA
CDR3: CASSFLGRPSGANVLTF
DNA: TGTGCCAGCAGCTTCTTGGGACGGCCCTCTGGGGCCAACGTCCTGACTTTC

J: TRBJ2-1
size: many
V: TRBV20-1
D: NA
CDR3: CSARGGRETPNEQFF
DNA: TGCAGTGCTAGAGGGGGAAGGGAGACCCCCAATGAGCAGTTCTTC

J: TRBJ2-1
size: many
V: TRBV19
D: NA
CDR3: CASSRGGHQSSYNEQFF
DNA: TGTGCCAGTAGTAGGGGGGGACACCAGAGCTCCTACAATGAGCAGTTCTTC

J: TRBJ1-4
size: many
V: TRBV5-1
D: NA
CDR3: CASSWDGPNEKLFF
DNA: TGCGCCAGCAGTTGGGACGGACCTAATGAAAAACTGTTTTTT

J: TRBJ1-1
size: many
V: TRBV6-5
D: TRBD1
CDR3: CASSYLGQGEAFF
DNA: TGTGCCAGCAGTTACCTCGGACAGGGGGAAGCTTTCTTT

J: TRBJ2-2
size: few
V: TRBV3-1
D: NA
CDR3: CASSQAYRTGELFF
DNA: TGTGCCAGCAGCCAAGCCTACAGAACCGGGGAGCTGTTTTTT

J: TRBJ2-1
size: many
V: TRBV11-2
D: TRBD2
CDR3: CASSLEPSGRRNEQFF
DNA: TGTGCCAGCAGCTTAGAGCCTAGCGGGAGGAGAAATGAGCAGTTCTTC

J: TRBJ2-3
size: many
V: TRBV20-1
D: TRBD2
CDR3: CSAREGAGAVDTQYF
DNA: TGCAGTGCTAGAGAAGGAGCGGGAGCGGTAGATACGCAGTATTTT

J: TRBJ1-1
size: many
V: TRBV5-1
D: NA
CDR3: CASSFNGDTEAFF
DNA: TGCGCCAGCAGCTTTAACGGAGACACTGAAGCTTTCTTT

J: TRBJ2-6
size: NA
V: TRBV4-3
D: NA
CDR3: CASSREYDSGANVLTF
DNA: TGCGCCAGCAGCCGCGAATACGACTCTGGGGCCAACGTCCTGACTTTC

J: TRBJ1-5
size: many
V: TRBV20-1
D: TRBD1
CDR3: CSASLYRGQQPQHF
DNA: TGCAGTGCTAGCCTCTACAGGGGTCAGCAGCCCCAGCATTTT

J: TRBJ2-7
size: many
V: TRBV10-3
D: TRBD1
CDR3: CAISRDRGHEQYF
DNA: TGTGCCATCAGTCGGGACAGGGGGCACGAGCAGTACTTC

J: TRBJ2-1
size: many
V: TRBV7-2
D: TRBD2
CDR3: CASSNRGGRSYNEQFF
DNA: TGTGCCAGCAGTAACCGCGGGGGGCGCTCCTACAATGAGCAGTTCTTC

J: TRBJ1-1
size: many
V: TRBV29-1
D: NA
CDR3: CSAQRDGDTEAFF
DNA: TGCAGCGCCCAACGGGACGGAGACACTGAAGCTTTCTTT

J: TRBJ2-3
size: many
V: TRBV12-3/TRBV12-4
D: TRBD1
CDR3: CADRDSNTDTQYF
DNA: TGTGCCGACCGGGACAGCAACACAGATACGCAGTATTTT

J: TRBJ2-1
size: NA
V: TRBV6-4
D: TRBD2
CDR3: CAGSEGWAGGLTNEQFF
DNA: TGTGCCGGCAGTGAAGGCTGGGCGGGGGGCCTGACCAATGAGCAGTTCTTC

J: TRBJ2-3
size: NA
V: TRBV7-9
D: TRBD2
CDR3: CASSLVLAGVWWQYF
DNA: TGTGCCAGCAGCTTAGTACTAGCGGGAGTATGGTGGCAGTATTTT

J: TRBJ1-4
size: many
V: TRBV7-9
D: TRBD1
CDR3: CASSSAVAGTGREKLFF
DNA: TGTGCCAGCAGCAGCGCCGTGGCCGGGACAGGAAGGGAAAAACTGTTTTTT

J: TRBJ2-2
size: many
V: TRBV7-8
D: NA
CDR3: CASSLLGPTGTGELFF
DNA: TGTGCCAGCAGCTTATTAGGTCCTACGGGCACCGGGGAGCTGTTTTTT

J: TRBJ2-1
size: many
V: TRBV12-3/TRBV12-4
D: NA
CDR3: CASRLAGPRDEQFF
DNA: TGTGCCAGCAGGCTCGCGGGACCTCGGGATGAGCAGTTCTTC

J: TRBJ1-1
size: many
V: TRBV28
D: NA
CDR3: CATSDRITEAFF
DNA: TGTGCCACTTCGGACCGAATCACTGAAGCTTTCTTT

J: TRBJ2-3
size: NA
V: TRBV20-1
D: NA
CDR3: CSARDVIAVDTQYF
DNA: TGCAGTGCTAGAGATGTGATAGCGGTGGATACGCAGTATTTT

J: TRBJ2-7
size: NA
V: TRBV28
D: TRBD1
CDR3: CASCPRRDRIYYEEYF
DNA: TGTGCCAGCTGCCCAAGGAGGGACAGGATTTATTACGAGGAGTACTTC

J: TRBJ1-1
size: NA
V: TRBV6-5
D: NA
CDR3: CASCYRGQNTEAFF
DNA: TGTGCCAGCTGTTACCGGGGACAAAACACTGAAGCTTTCTTT

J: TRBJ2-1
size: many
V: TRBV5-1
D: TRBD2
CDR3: CASTGLAGVNEQFF
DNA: TGCGCCAGCACCGGACTAGCGGGAGTCAATGAGCAGTTCTTC

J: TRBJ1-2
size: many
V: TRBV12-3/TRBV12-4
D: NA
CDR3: CASTQLYSLGYGYTF
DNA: TGTGCCAGCACCCAGCTGTACTCTTTGGGATATGGCTACACCTTC

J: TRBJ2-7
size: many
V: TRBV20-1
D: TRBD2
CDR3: CSASPPGTSWDEQYF
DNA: TGCAGTGCTAGCCCTCCCGGGACTAGCTGGGACGAGCAGTACTTC

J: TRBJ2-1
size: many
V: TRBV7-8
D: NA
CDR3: CASSSPRSSYNEQFF
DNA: TGTGCCAGCAGCTCCCCTAGGAGCTCCTACAATGAGCAGTTCTTC

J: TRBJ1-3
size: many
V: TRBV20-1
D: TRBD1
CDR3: CSATRDRESGNTIYF
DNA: TGCAGTGCTACCCGGGACAGGGAATCTGGAAACACCATATATTTT

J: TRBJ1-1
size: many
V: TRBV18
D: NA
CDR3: CASMSQNTEAFF
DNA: TGTGCCAGCATGTCCCAGAACACTGAAGCTTTCTTT

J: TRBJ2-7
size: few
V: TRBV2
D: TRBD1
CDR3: CASGGTGAYEQYF
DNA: TGTGCCAGCGGGGGGACAGGGGCCTACGAGCAGTACTTC

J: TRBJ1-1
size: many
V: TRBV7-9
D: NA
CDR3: CASSLVTGTNTEAFF
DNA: TGTGCCAGCAGCTTAGTTACAGGGACCAACACTGAAGCTTTCTTT

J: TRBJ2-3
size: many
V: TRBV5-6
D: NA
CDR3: CASSLDWTNTDTQYF
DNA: TGTGCCAGCAGCTTGGATTGGACCAACACAGATACGCAGTATTTT

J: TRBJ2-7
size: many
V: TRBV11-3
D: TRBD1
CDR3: CASSLRTGVEQYF
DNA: TGTGCCAGCAGCTTAAGGACAGGGGTCGAGCAGTACTTC

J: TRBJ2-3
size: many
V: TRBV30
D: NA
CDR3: CAWEEFRDAFADTQYF
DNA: TGTGCCTGGGAAGAGTTCCGGGACGCTTTCGCAGATACGCAGTATTTT

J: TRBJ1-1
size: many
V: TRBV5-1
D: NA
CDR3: CASSLEGRVNTEAFF
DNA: TGCGCCAGCAGCTTGGAAGGGAGGGTAAACACTGAAGCTTTCTTT

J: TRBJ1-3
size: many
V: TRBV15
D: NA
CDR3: CATSREGRGGNTIYF
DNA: TGTGCCACCAGCAGAGAAGGCCGAGGTGGAAACACCATATATTTT

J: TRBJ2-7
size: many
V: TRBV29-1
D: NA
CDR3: CSVVPRIGDEQYF
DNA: TGCAGCGTTGTCCCCAGGATCGGAGACGAGCAGTACTTC

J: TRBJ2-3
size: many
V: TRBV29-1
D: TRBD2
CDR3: CSVEDIAGDNTQYF
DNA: TGCAGCGTTGAAGATATAGCGGGGGATAATACGCAGTATTTT

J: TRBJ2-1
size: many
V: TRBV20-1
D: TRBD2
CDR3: CSASYWTSGRSNEQFF
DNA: TGCAGTGCTAGTTATTGGACTAGCGGGAGGTCGAATGAGCAGTTCTTC